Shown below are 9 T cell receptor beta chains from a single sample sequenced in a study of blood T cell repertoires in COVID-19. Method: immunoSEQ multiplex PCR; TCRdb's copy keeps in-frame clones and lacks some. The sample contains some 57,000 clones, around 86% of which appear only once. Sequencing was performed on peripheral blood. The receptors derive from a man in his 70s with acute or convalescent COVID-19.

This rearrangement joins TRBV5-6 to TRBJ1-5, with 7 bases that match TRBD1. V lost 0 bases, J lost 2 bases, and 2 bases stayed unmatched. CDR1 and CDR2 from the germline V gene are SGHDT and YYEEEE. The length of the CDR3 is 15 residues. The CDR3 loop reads CASSLVGQRNQPQHF. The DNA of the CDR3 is TGTGCCAGCAGCTTGGTGGGACAGCGCAATCAGCCCCAGCATTTT. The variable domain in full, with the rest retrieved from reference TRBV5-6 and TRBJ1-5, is DAGVTQSPTHLIKTRGQQVTLRCSPKSGHDTVSWYQQALGQGPQFIFQYYEEEERQRGNFPDRFSGHQFPNYSSELNVNALLLGDSALYLCASSLVGQRNQPQHFGDGTRLSIL.

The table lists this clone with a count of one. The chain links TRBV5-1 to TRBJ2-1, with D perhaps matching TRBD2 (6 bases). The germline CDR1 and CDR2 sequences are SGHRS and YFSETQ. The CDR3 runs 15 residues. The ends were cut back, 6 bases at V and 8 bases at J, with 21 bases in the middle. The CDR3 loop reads CASNWGTPARYEQFF. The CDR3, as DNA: TGCGCCAGCAACTGGGGGACTCCCGCGCGCTATGAGCAGTTCTTC.

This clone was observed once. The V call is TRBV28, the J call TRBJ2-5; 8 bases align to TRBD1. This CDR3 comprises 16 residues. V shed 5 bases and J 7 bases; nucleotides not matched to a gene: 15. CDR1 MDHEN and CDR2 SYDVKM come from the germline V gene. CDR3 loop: CASSPAPRTGNGTQYF. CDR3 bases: TGTGCCAGCAGTCCCGCCCCCCGGACAGGGAATGGGACCCAGTACTTC.

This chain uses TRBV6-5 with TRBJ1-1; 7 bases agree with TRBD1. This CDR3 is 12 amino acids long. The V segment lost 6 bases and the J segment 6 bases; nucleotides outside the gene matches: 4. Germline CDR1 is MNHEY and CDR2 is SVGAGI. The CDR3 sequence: CASRGTAAEAFF. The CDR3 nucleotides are TGTGCCAGCAGAGGGACAGCGGCTGAAGCTTTCTTT.

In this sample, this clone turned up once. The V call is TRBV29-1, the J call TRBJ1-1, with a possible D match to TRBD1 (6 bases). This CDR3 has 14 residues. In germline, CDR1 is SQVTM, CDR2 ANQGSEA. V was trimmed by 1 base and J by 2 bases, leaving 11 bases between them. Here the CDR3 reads CSVEVHRANTEAFF. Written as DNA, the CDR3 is TGCAGCGTTGAAGTCCACAGGGCTAACACTGAAGCTTTCTTT.

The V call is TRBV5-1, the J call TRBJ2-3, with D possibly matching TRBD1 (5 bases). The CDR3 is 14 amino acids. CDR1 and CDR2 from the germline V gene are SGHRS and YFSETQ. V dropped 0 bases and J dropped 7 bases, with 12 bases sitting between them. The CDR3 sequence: CASSLGQGTNTQYF. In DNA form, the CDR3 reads TGCGCCAGCAGCTTGGGCCAGGGCACGAATACGCAGTATTTT.

The CDR3 protein is CASSRTSGRNEQYF. CDR3 bases: TGTGCCAGCAGCCGGACTAGCGGGAGAAACGAGCAGTACTTC. The chain uses TRBV28 and TRBJ2-7, with 13 bases lining up with TRBD2. CDR1 MDHEN and CDR2 SYDVKM come from the germline V gene. The CDR3 is 14 residues long. V dropped 6 bases and J dropped 5; count of bases not matched to a gene: 4.

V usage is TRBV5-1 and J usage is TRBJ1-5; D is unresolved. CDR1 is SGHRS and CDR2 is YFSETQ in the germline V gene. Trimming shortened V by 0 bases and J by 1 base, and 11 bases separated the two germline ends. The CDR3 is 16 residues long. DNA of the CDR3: TGCGCCAGCAGCTTGGCCCCAAGGGAGAGCAATCAGCCCCAGCATTTT. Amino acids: CASSLAPRESNQPQHF.

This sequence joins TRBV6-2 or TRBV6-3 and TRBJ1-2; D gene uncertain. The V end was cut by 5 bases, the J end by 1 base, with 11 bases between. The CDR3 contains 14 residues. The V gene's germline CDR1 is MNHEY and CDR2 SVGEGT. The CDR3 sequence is CASSQANYNYGYTF. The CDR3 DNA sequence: TGTGCCAGCAGTCAGGCTAATTATAACTATGGCTACACCTTC.